These 2 T cell receptor beta chains were sequenced from one sample in a study of shared clonotypes between healthy human individuals (TCRdb year 2020). CD8 naive samples were CD45RO-negative cells positively selected for CCR7, giving a CD45RA+CCR7+ population that excluded TemRA cells. The method behind the library was the immunoSEQ multiplex PCR assay. As stored in TCRdb, this immuneACCESS dataset retains in-frame rearrangements with V and J assigned. A fraction of the clones does not appear; measured against another copy, unresolved V genes explain less than half of the discrepancy, and the remainder lacks a known reason. For this sample the table gives about 2.2 million clones, of which 90% to 95% were detected only once. Together, the top ten hold 1.5% to 2% of the sample. Source material: naive CD8+ T cells from PBMCs. According to the study, the label for this sample's cell subset or site signals: CD45RA+CCR7+. The receptors shown here come from a man in his late teens or twenties in good health. Some clones in this sample may be carry-over from other donors' samples.

In regard to this clone: The same CDR3 is also encoded by other DNA sequences in this sample. This chain uses TRBV7-3 with TRBJ2-3, with 8 positions matching TRBD2. V dropped 1 base and J dropped 0; count of bases not matched to a gene: 3. The germline CDR1 and CDR2 sequences are SGHTA and FQGTGA. The CDR3 is 16 residues long. The CDR3 DNA follows: TGTGCCAGCAGCTTAAGGGGCGGGAGGAGCACAGATACGCAGTATTTT. Amino acid sequence: CASSLRGGRSTDTQYF.

This clone was seen once. The chain has TRBV4-3 and TRBJ1-3; 9 bases are shared with TRBD1. The CDR3 extends over 17 amino acids. Looked up from germline, CDR1 is LGHNA and CDR2 is YSLEER. V shed 0 bases and J 2 bases; nucleotides not matched to a gene: 5. For the CDR3, the DNA is TGCGCCAGCAGCCAAGAAGGGGGACAGGGCCCTGGAAACACCATATATTTT. This translates into CASSQEGGQGPGNTIYF.